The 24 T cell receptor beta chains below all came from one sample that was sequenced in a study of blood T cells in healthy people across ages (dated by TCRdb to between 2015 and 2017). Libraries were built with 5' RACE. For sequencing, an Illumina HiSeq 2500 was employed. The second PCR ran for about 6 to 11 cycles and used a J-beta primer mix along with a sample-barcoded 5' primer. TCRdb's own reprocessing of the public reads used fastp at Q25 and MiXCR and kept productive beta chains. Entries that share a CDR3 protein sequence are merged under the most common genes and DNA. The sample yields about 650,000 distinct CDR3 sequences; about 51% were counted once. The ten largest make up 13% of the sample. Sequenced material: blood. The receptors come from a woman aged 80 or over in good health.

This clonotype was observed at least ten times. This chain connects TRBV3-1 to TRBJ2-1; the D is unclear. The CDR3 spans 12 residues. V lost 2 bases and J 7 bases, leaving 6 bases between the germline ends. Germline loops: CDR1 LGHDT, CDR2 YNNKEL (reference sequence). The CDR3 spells CASSQTENEQFF. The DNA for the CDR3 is TGTGCCAGCAGCCAAACCGAGAATGAGCAGTTCTTC.

CDR3 nucleotide sequence: TGTGCCAGCAGCTTAGTGGGGGCCGAGGGGCAAGAGACCCAGTACTTC. Translating gives CASSLVGAEGQETQYF. The chain has TRBV11-2 and TRBJ2-5; a possible D gene is TRBD1 (6 bases). Deletions cut 1 base from V and 2 bases from J, with 14 bases between. This CDR3 contains 16 residues. Germline loops: CDR1 SGHAT, CDR2 FQNNGV.

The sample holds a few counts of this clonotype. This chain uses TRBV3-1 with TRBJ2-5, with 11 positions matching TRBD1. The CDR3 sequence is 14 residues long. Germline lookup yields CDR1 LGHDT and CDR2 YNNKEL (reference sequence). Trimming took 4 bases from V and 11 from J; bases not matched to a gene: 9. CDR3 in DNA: TGTGCCAGCAGCCCGGGACAGGGGGAAAATGAGCAGTACTTC. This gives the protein CASSPGQGENEQYF.

Written as DNA, the CDR3 is TGTGCCAGCACGCGTCTGAGCAGCCAACCCACAGATACGCAGTATTTT. Its translation: CASTRLSSQPTDTQYF. The chain carries TRBV7-2 and TRBJ2-3; D gene uncertain. V lost 7 bases and J 2 bases, leaving 19 bases between the germline ends. In germline, CDR1 is SGHTA, CDR2 FQGNSA. CDR3 size: 16 residues.

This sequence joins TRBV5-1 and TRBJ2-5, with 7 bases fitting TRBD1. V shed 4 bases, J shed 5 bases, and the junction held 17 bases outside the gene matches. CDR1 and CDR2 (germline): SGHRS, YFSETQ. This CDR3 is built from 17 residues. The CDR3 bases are TGCGCCAGCAGCCCTGGGACAGCACCTACCCTTCGGGAGACCCAGTACTTC. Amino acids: CASSPGTAPTLRETQYF.

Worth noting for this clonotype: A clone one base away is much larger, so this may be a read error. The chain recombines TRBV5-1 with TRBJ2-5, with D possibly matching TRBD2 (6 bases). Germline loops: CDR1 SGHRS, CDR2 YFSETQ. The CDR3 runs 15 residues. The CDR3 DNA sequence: TGCGCCAGCAGCTCGTTCTCGGGCCCGGGAGAGACCCGGTACTTC. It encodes CASSSFSGPGETRYF.

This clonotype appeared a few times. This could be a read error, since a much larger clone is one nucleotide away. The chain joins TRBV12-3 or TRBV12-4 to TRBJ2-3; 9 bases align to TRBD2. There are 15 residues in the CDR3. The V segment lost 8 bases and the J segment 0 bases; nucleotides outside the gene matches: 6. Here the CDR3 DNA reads TGTGCCAGCCTGCGGGGGGGAGTTAGCACAGATACGCAGTATTTT. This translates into CASLRGGVSTDTQYF.

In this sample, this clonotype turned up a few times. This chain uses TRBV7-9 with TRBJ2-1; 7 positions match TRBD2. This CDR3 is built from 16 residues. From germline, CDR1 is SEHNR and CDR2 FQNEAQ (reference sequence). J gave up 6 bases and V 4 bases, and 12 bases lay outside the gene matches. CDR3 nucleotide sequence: TGTGCCAGCAGCTCGGGGTGGCTAGCGGCAGGCAATGAGCAGTTCTTC. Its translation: CASSSGWLAAGNEQFF.

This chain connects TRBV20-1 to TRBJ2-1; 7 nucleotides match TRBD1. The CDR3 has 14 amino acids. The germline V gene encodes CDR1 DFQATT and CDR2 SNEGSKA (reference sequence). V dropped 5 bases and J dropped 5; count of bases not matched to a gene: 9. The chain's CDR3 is CSAEGAPNDNEQFF. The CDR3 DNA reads TGCAGTGCTGAGGGGGCACCGAATGACAATGAGCAGTTCTTC.

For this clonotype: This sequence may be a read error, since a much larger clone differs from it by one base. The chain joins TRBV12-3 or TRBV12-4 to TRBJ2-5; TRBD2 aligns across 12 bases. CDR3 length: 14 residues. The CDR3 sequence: CASSSLAGGEIQYF. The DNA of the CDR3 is TGTGCCAGCAGTTCCCTAGCGGGGGGGGAGATCCAGTACTTC.

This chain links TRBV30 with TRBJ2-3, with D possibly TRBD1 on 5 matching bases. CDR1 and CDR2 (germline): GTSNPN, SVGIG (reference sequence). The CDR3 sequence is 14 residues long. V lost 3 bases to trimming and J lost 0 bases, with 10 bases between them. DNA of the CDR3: TGTGCCTGGAGCCCAGGGATAAGCACAGATACGCAGTATTTT. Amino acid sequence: CAWSPGISTDTQYF.

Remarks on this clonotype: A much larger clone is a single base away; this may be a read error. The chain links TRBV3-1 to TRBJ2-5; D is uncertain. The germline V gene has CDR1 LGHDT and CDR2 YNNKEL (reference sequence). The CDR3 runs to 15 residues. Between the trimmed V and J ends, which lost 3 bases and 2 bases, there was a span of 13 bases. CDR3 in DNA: TGTGCCAGCAGCCAGTTCCACATGGGGCAAGAGACCCAGTACTTC. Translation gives CASSQFHMGQETQYF.

This chain's CDR3 is CAISESGLAGASTDTQYF. CDR3 DNA: TGTGCCATCAGTGAGTCGGGACTAGCGGGGGCTAGCACAGATACGCAGTATTTT. The gene calls are TRBV10-3 and TRBJ2-3, with 14 positions matching TRBD2. From germline, CDR1 is ENHRY and CDR2 SYGVKD. The CDR3 runs to 18 residues. Trimming took 0 bases from V and 0 from J; bases not matched to a gene: 2.

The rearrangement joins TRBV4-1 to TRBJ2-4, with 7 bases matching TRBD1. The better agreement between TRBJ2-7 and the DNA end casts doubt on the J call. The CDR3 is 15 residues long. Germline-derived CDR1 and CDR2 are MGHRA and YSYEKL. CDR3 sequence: CASSQEDRTGIEQYF. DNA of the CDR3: TGCGCCAGCAGCCAGGAGGACAGGACGGGTATCGAGCAGTACTTC.

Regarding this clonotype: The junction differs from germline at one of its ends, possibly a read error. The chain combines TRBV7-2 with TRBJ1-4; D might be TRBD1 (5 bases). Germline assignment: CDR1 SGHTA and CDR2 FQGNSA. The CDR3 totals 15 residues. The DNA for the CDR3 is TGTGCCGGCAGCCCCCGGACAACAACTAATGAAAAACTGTTTTTT. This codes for CAGSPRTTTNEKLFF.

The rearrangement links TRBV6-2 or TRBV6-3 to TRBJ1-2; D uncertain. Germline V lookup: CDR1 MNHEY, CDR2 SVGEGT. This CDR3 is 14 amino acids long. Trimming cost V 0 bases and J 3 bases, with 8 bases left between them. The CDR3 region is CASSYSSLHYGYTF. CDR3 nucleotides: TGTGCCAGCAGTTACTCGTCCCTACACTATGGCTACACCTTC.

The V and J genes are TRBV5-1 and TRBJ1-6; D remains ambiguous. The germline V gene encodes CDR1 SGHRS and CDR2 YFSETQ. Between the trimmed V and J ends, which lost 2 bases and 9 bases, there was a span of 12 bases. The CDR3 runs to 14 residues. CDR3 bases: TGCGCCAGCAGCTTCGGTCAGATGACTTCACCCCTCCACTTT. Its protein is CASSFGQMTSPLHF.

The CDR3 region has the DNA TGTGCCAGCAGTTATCCCGGGAGGGGGTTGTATGGCTACACCTTC. It is translated as CASSYPGRGLYGYTF. V usage is TRBV6-6 and J usage is TRBJ1-2, with D possibly matching TRBD1 (6 bases). The CDR3 has 15 residues. Per germline, CDR1 MNHNY and CDR2 SVGAGI (reference sequence). Trimming took 3 bases from V and 5 from J, leaving 16 bases between them.

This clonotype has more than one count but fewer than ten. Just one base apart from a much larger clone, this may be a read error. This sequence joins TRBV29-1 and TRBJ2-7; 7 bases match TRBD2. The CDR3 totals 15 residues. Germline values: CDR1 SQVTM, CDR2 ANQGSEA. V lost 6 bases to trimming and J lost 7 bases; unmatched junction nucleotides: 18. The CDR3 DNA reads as TGCAGCGTAATACTAGCGCCGAGCTCCTACAATGAGCAGTACTTC. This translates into CSVILAPSSYNEQYF.

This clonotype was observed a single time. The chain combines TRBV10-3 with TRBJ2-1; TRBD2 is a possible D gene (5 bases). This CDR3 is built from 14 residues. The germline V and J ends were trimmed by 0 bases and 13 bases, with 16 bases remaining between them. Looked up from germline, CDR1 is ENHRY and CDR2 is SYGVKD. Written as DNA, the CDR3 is TGTGCCATCAGTGAGTCGAACGGGGTCGAGACCCAGTTCTTC. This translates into CAISESNGVETQFF.

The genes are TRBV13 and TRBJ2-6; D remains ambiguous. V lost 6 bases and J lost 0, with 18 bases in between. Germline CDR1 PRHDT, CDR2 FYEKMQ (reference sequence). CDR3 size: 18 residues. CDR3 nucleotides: TGTGCCAGCAGAAGAGTAGTCGACTCTTCCTCTGGGGCCAACGTCCTGACTTTC. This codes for CASRRVVDSSSGANVLTF.

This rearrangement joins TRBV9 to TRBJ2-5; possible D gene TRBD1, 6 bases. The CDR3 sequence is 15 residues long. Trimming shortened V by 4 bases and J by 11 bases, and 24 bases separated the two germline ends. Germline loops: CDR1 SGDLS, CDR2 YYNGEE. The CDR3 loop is CASSLSTGGYNEQYF. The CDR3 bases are TGTGCCAGCAGCCTATCGACAGGCGGGTACAATGAGCAGTACTTC.

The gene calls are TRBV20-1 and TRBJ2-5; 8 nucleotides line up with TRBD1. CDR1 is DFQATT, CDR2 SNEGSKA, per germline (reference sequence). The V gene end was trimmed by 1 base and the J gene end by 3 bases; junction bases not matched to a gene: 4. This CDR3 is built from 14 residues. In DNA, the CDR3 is TGCAGTGCTAGAGGCGGGACAGGCGAAGAGACCCAGTACTTC. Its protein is CSARGGTGEETQYF.

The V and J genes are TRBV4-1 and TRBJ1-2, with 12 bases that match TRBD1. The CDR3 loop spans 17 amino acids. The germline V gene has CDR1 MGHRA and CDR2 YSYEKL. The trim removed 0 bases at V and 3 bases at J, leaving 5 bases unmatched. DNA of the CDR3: TGCGCCAGCAGCCAAGATGGGGACAGGGGGCTCGACTATGGCTACACCTTC. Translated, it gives CASSQDGDRGLDYGYTF.